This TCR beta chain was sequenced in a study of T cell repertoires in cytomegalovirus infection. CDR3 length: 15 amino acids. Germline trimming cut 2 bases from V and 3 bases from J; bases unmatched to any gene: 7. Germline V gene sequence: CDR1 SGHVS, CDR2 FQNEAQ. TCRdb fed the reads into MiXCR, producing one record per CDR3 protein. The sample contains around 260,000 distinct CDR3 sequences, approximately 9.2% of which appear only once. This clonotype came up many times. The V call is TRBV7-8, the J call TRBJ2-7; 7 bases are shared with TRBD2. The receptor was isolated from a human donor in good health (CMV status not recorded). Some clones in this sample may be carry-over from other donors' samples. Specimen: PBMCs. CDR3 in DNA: TGTGCCAGCAGCTTAAGGGAGGGGACCGTCTACGAGCAGTACTTC. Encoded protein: CASSLREGTVYEQYF.